This T cell receptor beta chain was sequenced during a study of vaccination effects on CD4 cells after COVID-19. Note on this clone: What it binds is unknown.

Isolation of CD4+ T cells took place after 10 days of culture. It was between March and December 2020 that the person had a SARS-CoV-2 infection confirmed by PCR. The repertoire was sequenced with immunoSEQ multiplex PCR; TCRdb's copy has only in-frame clones and lacks some. The sample holds approximately 60,000 clones; 72% are singletons and the top ten take around 25%. This CDR3 has 12 residues. Between the trimmed V and J ends, which lost 4 bases and 4 bases, there was a span of 7 bases. Per germline, CDR1 SNHLY and CDR2 FYNNEI. The specimen was CD4+ T cells from PBMCs cultured without peptide, collected before COVID-19 vaccination. The sequence derives from a human donor who had a prior SARS-CoV-2 infection. This sequence joins TRBV2 and TRBJ1-1; unclear D gene. Here the CDR3 DNA reads TGTGCCAGCAGTGCCGGGCCCACTGAAGCTTTCTTT. Its translation is CASSAGPTEAFF.